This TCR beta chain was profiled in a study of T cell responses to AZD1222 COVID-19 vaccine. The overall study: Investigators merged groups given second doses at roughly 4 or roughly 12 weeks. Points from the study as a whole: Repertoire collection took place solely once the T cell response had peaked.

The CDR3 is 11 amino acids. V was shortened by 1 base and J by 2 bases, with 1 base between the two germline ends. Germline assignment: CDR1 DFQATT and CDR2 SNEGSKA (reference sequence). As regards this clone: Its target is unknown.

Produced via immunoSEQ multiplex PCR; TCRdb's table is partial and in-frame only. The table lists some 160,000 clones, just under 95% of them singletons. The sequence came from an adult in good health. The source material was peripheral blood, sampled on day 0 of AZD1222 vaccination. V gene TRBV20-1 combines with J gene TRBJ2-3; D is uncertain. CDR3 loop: CSARVTDTQYF. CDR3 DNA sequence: TGCAGTGCTAGAGTCACAGATACGCAGTATTTT.